These 32 T cell receptor beta chains share one sample of origin, sequenced in a study of blood T cell repertoires in COVID-19. The data were produced by immunoSEQ multiplex PCR, yet TCRdb's version contains in-frame clones alone and is incomplete. This sample carries approximately 150,000 clones, about 86% of them seen once, and the ten largest clones take approximately 4%. The sequenced material came from peripheral blood. The receptors come from a woman aged 70-85 years with acute or convalescent COVID-19.

The chain links TRBV15 to TRBJ1-1, with TRBD1 as a possible D gene (5 bases). This CDR3 region has 15 residues. V was shortened by 1 base and J by 0 bases, with 9 bases between the two germline ends. Germline CDR1 and CDR2: LNHNV and YYDKDF (reference sequence). The CDR3 sequence: CATSRVAGLNTEAFF. Written as DNA, the CDR3 is TGTGCCACCAGCAGAGTCGCAGGGCTGAACACTGAAGCTTTCTTT. Filled out from reference TRBV15 and TRBJ1-1, the complete variable domain reads DAMVIQNPRYQVTQFGKPVTLSCSQTLNHNVMYWYQQKSSQAPKLLFHYYDKDFNNEADTPDNFQSRRPNTSFCFLDIRSPGLGDTAMYLCATSRVAGLNTEAFFGQGTRLTVV.

Many counts were recorded for this clone. The V gene is TRBV6-1, the J gene TRBJ2-5, with TRBD1 identical over 9 bases. Looked up from germline, CDR1 is MNHNS and CDR2 is SASEGT. Unmatched junction bases numbered 5, after V lost 1 base and J lost 2 bases. The CDR3 is 16 residues long. The CDR3 DNA reads TGTGCCAGCAGTGAAGTAACCGGGACAGGGCAAGAGACCCAGTACTTC. Translated: CASSEVTGTGQETQYF.

This chain connects TRBV20-1 to TRBJ2-2, with TRBD2 identical over 9 bases. The trim removed 3 bases at V and 2 bases at J, leaving 4 bases unmatched. The length of the CDR3 is 15 residues. CDR1 and CDR2 (germline): DFQATT, SNEGSKA (reference sequence). DNA for the CDR3: TGCAGTGCTAGTAGCGGGGGCCAAAACACCGGGGAGCTGTTTTTT. Translated, it gives CSASSGGQNTGELFF.

This clone occurred a few times. This chain uses TRBV19 with TRBJ1-1; 7 bases align to TRBD1. Germline CDR1 reads LNHDA; CDR2 reads SQIVND (reference sequence). V was pared by 3 bases and J by 8 bases, with 6 bases of the junction left unmatched. The CDR3 spans 13 residues. CDR3 loop: CASSIDRVGEAFF. In DNA form, the CDR3 reads TGTGCCAGTAGTATCGACAGGGTCGGCGAAGCTTTCTTT.

In regard to this clone: One end of the junction varies from germline; a read error may be responsible. This rearrangement joins TRBV4-3 to TRBJ1-4; 10 bases are a match to TRBD1. The CDR3 spans 16 residues. Germline V gives CDR1 LGHNA, CDR2 YSLEER. The CDR3: CASSRTRQGANEKLFF. DNA of the CDR3: TGCGCCAGCAGCCGCACCCGACAGGGGGCTAACGAAAAACTGTTTTTT.

The V call is TRBV18, the J call TRBJ1-1, with 12 bases matching TRBD1. The germline CDR1 and CDR2 sequences are KGHSH and LQKENI. J lost 4 bases, V lost 3 bases, and 15 bases had no gene match. CDR3 length: 19 residues. Here the CDR3 reads CASSPLPGQGAVGGTEAFF. Written as DNA, the CDR3 is TGTGCCAGCTCACCTCTCCCGGGACAGGGGGCAGTAGGAGGCACTGAAGCTTTCTTT.

This chain uses TRBV28 with TRBJ1-6; D is uncertain. The CDR3 consists of 15 residues. CDR1 and CDR2 from the germline V gene are MDHEN and SYDVKM. V lost 7 bases, J lost 9 bases, and 19 bases lay in between. This CDR3 reads CASTAGVPRGSPLHF. Written as DNA, the CDR3 is TGTGCCAGCACCGCCGGGGTGCCGCGGGGTTCACCCCTCCACTTT.

This clone has only one observation. The chain is built from TRBV4-3 and TRBJ1-4; D is uncertain. The CDR3 length is 17 residues. CDR1 is LGHNA and CDR2 is YSLEER in the germline V gene. The V end was cut by 1 base, the J end by 10 bases, with 22 bases between. CDR3 nucleotide sequence: TGCGCCAGCAGCCAAGTGGGATCCCCGGGGAAAAAAGGAAAACTGTTTTTT. Protein product: CASSQVGSPGKKGKLFF.

The rearrangement links TRBV6-5 to TRBJ2-7; D remains unclear. CDR3 length: 13 residues. Deletions cut 6 bases from V and 5 bases from J, with 14 bases between. CDR1 is MNHEY, CDR2 SVGAGI, per germline. As DNA, the CDR3 is TGTGCCAGCAGGCCGCCCGCCCTAGACGAGCAGTACTTC. The encoded protein is CASRPPALDEQYF.

J is TRBJ1-4 and V is TRBV15, with 7 bases lining up with TRBD1. The CDR3 sequence is 14 residues long. The germline CDR1 and CDR2 sequences are LNHNV and YYDKDF (reference sequence). Trimming at V came to 8 bases and at J to 7 bases, leaving 10 bases not matched to a gene. The CDR3 sequence is CATSPRQGGEKLFF. DNA of the CDR3: TGTGCCACCTCACCTAGACAGGGTGGTGAAAAACTGTTTTTT.

The chain joins TRBV12-3 or TRBV12-4 to TRBJ1-5, with 9 bases lining up with TRBD1. V lost 8 bases and J lost 4; bases outside the gene matches: 3. The length of the CDR3 is 13 residues. CDR3 region: CASQGTGNQPQHF. In nucleotides, the CDR3 is TGTGCCAGCCAAGGGACAGGGAATCAGCCCCAGCATTTT.

The chain carries TRBV18 and TRBJ1-1; 7 bases line up with TRBD1. The CDR3 totals 13 residues. Germline CDR1 and CDR2: KGHSH and LQKENI. V lost 6 bases and J lost 11; bases outside the gene matches: 12. The CDR3 nucleotides read TGTGCCAGCTCTCTCGGCGAGGGGGCAGCCGCTTTCTTT. Translation gives CASSLGEGAAAFF.

V and J are TRBV7-2 and TRBJ2-7; the D gene is possibly TRBD2 (6 bases). This CDR3 is built from 15 residues. Looked up from germline, CDR1 is SGHTA and CDR2 is FQGNSA. V gave up 2 bases and J gave up 6 bases, with 17 bases separating them. The DNA of the CDR3 is TGTGCCAGCAGCTTATCGGGTAGCGGAGACGGCGAGCAGTACTTC. Protein sequence: CASSLSGSGDGEQYF. Filled out from reference TRBV7-2 and TRBJ2-7, the complete variable domain reads GAGVSQSPSNKVTEKGKDVELRCDPISGHTALYWYRQSLGQGLEFLIYFQGNSAPDKSGLPSDRFSAERTGGSVSTLTIQRTQQEDSAVYLCASSLSGSGDGEQYFGPGTRLTVT.

On this clone: The sample holds other DNA sequences that translate to the same CDR3. The gene calls are TRBV18 and TRBJ1-6; TRBD1 matches at 7 bases. The length of the CDR3 is 15 residues. Germline V CDR1 and CDR2: KGHSH, LQKENI. V gave up 2 bases and J gave up 5 bases; unmatched junction bases: 3. CDR3 nucleotide sequence: TGTGCCAGCTCACCAGGGACAGCCGATAATTCACCCCTCCACTTT. It codes for CASSPGTADNSPLHF.

CDR3 DNA: TGTGCCAGCCTCGGGACAGGGTTTGATGAGCAGTTCTTC. It encodes CASLGTGFDEQFF. The V and J genes are TRBV3-1 (or the pseudogene TRBV3-2) and TRBJ2-1, with TRBD1 matching 9 bases. Germline V gene data show CDR1 as LGHDT and CDR2 as YNNKEL (reference sequence). This CDR3 region has 13 residues. J was trimmed by 8 bases and V by 8 bases; bases with no gene match: 7.

The rearrangement joins TRBV2 to TRBJ1-2, with TRBD1 as a possible D gene (5 bases). CDR3 length: 13 amino acids. V lost 7 bases and J lost 4, with 13 bases in between. Germline V gene data show CDR1 as SNHLY and CDR2 as FYNNEI. This CDR3 is CASTPGVSYGYTF. In DNA, the CDR3 is TGTGCCAGCACCCCGGGGGTCAGCTATGGCTACACCTTC.

The chain employs TRBV5-6 and TRBJ1-2, with 8 nucleotides matching TRBD1. CDR3 length equals 15 residues. Per germline, CDR1 SGHDT and CDR2 YYEEEE. J was trimmed by 6 bases and V by 6 bases; bases with no gene match: 13. The CDR3 region is CASTRIGRGQDGYTF. The CDR3 coding sequence is TGTGCCAGCACCAGGATCGGCAGGGGGCAGGATGGCTACACCTTC.

The J gene is TRBJ1-6, the V gene TRBV4-1; D ambiguous. This CDR3 is built from 13 residues. Between the trimmed V and J ends, which lost 0 bases and 9 bases, there was a span of 6 bases. CDR1 MGHRA and CDR2 YSYEKL come from the germline V gene. The CDR3 region is CASSQDVISPLHF. The CDR3, as DNA: TGCGCCAGCAGCCAAGATGTAATTTCACCCCTCCACTTT.

The chain joins TRBV6-5 to TRBJ1-1; D is uncertain. V shed 7 bases and J shed 5 bases, with 17 bases lying between them. The germline V gene has CDR1 MNHEY and CDR2 SVGAGI. The CDR3 loop spans 14 amino acids. The CDR3 spells CASTSGEGRTEAFF. Here the CDR3 DNA reads TGTGCCAGCACCTCAGGAGAGGGAAGGACTGAAGCTTTCTTT.

The gene calls are TRBV5-4 and TRBJ1-2; 7 positions match TRBD1. V was clipped by 4 bases and J by 1 base; unmatched bases: 10. The CDR3 has 16 residues. Germline V gives CDR1 SGHNT, CDR2 YYREEE (reference sequence). CDR3 DNA: TGTGCCAGCAGCCCAGGGGGGCGAAGAGATAACTATGGCTACACCTTC. As protein: CASSPGGRRDNYGYTF.

CDR3 loop: CASSQVRANEQFF. CDR3 DNA: TGCGCCAGCAGCCAAGTACGAGCCAATGAGCAGTTCTTC. V gene TRBV4-3 combines with J gene TRBJ2-1, with D unresolved. The ends were cut back, 1 base at V and 6 bases at J, with 7 bases in the middle. Germline CDR1 is LGHNA and CDR2 is YSLEER. The CDR3 has 13 amino acids.

This chain connects TRBV30 to TRBJ1-1; D gene unclear. The CDR3 has 12 amino acids. V lost 2 bases and J lost 8, with 12 bases in between. CDR1 is GTSNPN, CDR2 SVGIG, per germline (reference sequence). CDR3 residues: CAWSPDWLEAFF. The DNA for the CDR3 is TGTGCCTGGAGTCCGGACTGGTTGGAAGCTTTCTTT.

V usage is TRBV6-4 and J usage is TRBJ2-6; D not certain. With 3 bases removed from V and 0 bases from J, the gap between germline ends came to 9 bases. The CDR3 contains 16 residues. Germline CDR1 and CDR2: MRHNA and SNTAGT. This CDR3 reads CASSEQPLSGANVLTF. In DNA form, the CDR3 reads TGTGCCAGCAGTGAACAGCCCCTCTCTGGGGCCAACGTCCTGACTTTC.

The chain links TRBV19 to TRBJ1-5; D gene unclear. The V and J ends lost 1 base and 1 base respectively, with 11 bases between them. Germline-derived CDR1 and CDR2 are LNHDA and SQIVND (reference sequence). The CDR3 loop spans 16 amino acids. The CDR3 reads CASSIVGGSSNQPQHF. The CDR3 nucleotides are TGTGCCAGTAGTATAGTCGGAGGGTCGAGCAATCAGCCCCAGCATTTT. Supplemented by reference TRBV19 and TRBJ1-5, the full variable domain reads DGGITQSPKYLFRKEGQNVTLSCEQNLNHDAMYWYRQDPGQGLRLIYYSQIVNDFQKGDIAEGYSVSREKKESFPLTVTSAQKNPTAFYLCASSIVGGSSNQPQHFGDGTRLSIL.

The chain uses TRBV7-8 and TRBJ2-1; maybe TRBD2 (5 bases). Trimming stripped 5 bases from V and 4 bases from J, with 18 bases between. The CDR3 extends over 16 amino acids. Germline V gene sequence: CDR1 SGHVS, CDR2 FQNEAQ. The CDR3 coding sequence is TGTGCCAGCAGCCCCTCGGAGGTGGGTCTTTACAATGAGCAGTTCTTC. Translated: CASSPSEVGLYNEQFF.

V is TRBV5-1 and J is TRBJ1-1, with TRBD1 as a possible D gene (6 bases). V gave up 0 bases and J gave up 7 bases, with 10 bases separating them. The CDR3 totals 13 residues. The germline CDR1 and CDR2 sequences are SGHRS and YFSETQ. As DNA, the CDR3 is TGCGCCAGCAGCTTGGAGGGCAGGGGTGAAGCTTTCTTT. Residues: CASSLEGRGEAFF.

V usage is TRBV7-2 and J usage is TRBJ1-3, with TRBD1 identical over 10 bases. The CDR3 contains 15 residues. Germline V gene lookup returns CDR1 SGHTA and CDR2 FQGNSA. Trimming removed 5 bases from V and 3 bases from J; junction bases left unmatched: 4. The CDR3 DNA reads as TGTGCCAGCAGCCGGAGGACAGGGGGTGGAAACACCATATATTTT. Translation gives CASSRRTGGGNTIYF.

The rearrangement joins TRBV19 to TRBJ1-2, with 7 bases aligning to TRBD1. Germline V gene lookup returns CDR1 LNHDA and CDR2 SQIVND (reference sequence). CDR3 length equals 14 residues. V lost 5 bases, J lost 4 bases, and 7 bases stayed unmatched. CDR3 loop: CASSVTTGPYGYTF. The CDR3 region has the DNA TGTGCCAGTAGTGTCACGACAGGGCCCTATGGCTACACCTTC.

This clone was picked up one time. The genes are TRBV28 and TRBJ1-2; D perhaps matches TRBD1 (5 bases). Germline assignment: CDR1 MDHEN and CDR2 SYDVKM. This CDR3 has 13 residues. Trimming took 2 bases from V and 8 from J, leaving 12 bases between them. As DNA, the CDR3 is TGTGCCAGCAGTTTAGGAGCAGGGTTCGGCTACACCTTC. It translates to CASSLGAGFGYTF.

The chain is built from TRBV4-2 and TRBJ1-6; 10 positions match TRBD1. J was trimmed by 6 bases and V by 5 bases; bases with no gene match: 7. The CDR3 totals 16 residues. CDR1 is LGHNA and CDR2 is YNFKEQ in the germline V gene. The CDR3 loop reads CASSSRTGGLNSPLHF. As DNA, the CDR3 is TGTGCCAGCAGCTCCCGGACAGGGGGGCTTAATTCACCCCTCCACTTT.

The gene calls are TRBV19 and TRBJ2-3, with 11 nucleotides matching TRBD1. Germline-derived CDR1 and CDR2 are LNHDA and SQIVND (reference sequence). V gave up 8 bases and J gave up 0 bases; unmatched junction bases: 4. The CDR3 spans 15 residues. The CDR3 spells CASGTGGTSTDTQYF. The CDR3 region has the DNA TGTGCCAGTGGGACAGGGGGGACGAGCACAGATACGCAGTATTTT.

The CDR3 loop reads CASSPYITPYQETQYF. CDR3 sequence (DNA): TGTGCCAGCTCACCGTACATAACACCGTACCAAGAGACCCAGTACTTC. The chain joins TRBV18 to TRBJ2-5; D remains unclear. Germline V gene lookup returns CDR1 KGHSH and CDR2 LQKENI. V lost 3 bases, J lost 0 bases, and 14 bases lay in between. The length of the CDR3 is 16 residues.